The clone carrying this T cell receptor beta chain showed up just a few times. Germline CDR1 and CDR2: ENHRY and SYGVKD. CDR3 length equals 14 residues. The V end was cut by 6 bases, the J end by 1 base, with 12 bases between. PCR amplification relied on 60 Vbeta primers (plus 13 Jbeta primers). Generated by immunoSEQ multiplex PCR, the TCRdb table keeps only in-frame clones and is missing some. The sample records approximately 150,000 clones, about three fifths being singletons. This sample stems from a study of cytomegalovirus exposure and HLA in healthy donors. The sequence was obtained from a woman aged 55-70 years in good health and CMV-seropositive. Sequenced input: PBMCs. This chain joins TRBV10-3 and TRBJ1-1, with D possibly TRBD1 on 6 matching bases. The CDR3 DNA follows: TGTGCCATCAGAACCGGGACACCGAACACTGAAGCTTTCTTT. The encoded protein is CAIRTGTPNTEAFF.